This is a list of T cell receptor beta chains from one sample in a study of T cells after yellow fever vaccination. Via MiXCR, TCRdb re-called the 5' RACE reads, giving one row per CDR3 protein. The sample has some 320,000 distinct CDR3 sequences; 4.1% are singletons. Sample: PBMCs, taken 5 days after the yellow fever booster vaccination. The receptors come from a man aged 18-30 years who received the YFV17D yellow fever vaccine. CDR3s include the opening cysteine and the closing phenylalanine or tryptophan. A D gene is named only where the DNA matches it firmly. Rows give clone size only sometimes, using once, few, many, or a class for an expanded clone.

D: NA; V: TRBV7-2; size: many; J: TRBJ2-7; DNA: TGTGCCAGCAGCTTCGCGTACGAGCAGTACTTC; CDR3: CASSFAYEQYF
D: NA; V: TRBV7-3; size: NA; J: TRBJ1-1; DNA: TGTGCCAGCAGCTCGTACGGGGCGAACACTGAAGCTTTCTTT; CDR3: CASSSYGANTEAFF
D: NA; V: TRBV2; size: many; J: TRBJ2-2; DNA: TGTGCCAGCAAGGGGACTTCCAACACCGGGGAGCTGTTTTTT; CDR3: CASKGTSNTGELFF
D: TRBD1; V: TRBV7-2; size: few; J: TRBJ1-6; DNA: TGTGCCAGCAGCATTGGGGACAGGGTCTATTCACCCCTCCACTTT; CDR3: CASSIGDRVYSPLHF
D: TRBD2; V: TRBV12-3/TRBV12-4; size: many; J: TRBJ2-3; DNA: TGTGCCAGCAGACCAGGGCTAGCGGGGATCCGGAAAGATACGCAGTATTTT; CDR3: CASRPGLAGIRKDTQYF
D: NA; V: TRBV27; size: many; J: TRBJ1-5; DNA: TGTGCCAGCAGTTATCATGGCCAGCCCCAGCATTTT; CDR3: CASSYHGQPQHF
D: NA; V: TRBV7-2; size: many; J: TRBJ2-1; DNA: TGTGCCAGCAGCTTAGGCGGGGAATACAATGAGCAGTTCTTC; CDR3: CASSLGGEYNEQFF
D: NA; V: TRBV7-2; size: NA; J: TRBJ1-1; DNA: TGTGCCAGCAGCTTAAGAGGGGAGGAAACTGAAGCTTTCTTT; CDR3: CASSLRGEETEAFF
D: TRBD1; V: TRBV6-1; size: few; J: TRBJ1-4; DNA: TGTGCCAGCAGTGACATGACAGGGGCCTTCGGAAAACTGTTTTTT; CDR3: CASSDMTGAFGKLFF
D: TRBD1; V: TRBV29-1; size: NA; J: TRBJ2-1; DNA: TGCAGCGTTGAACTCCGGGACAGGGTCTACAATGAGCAGTTCTTC; CDR3: CSVELRDRVYNEQFF
D: TRBD1; V: TRBV20-1; size: NA; J: TRBJ1-2; DNA: TGCAGTGCAGACTCGGGACAGGCCTATGGCTACACCTTC; CDR3: CSADSGQAYGYTF
D: TRBD1; V: TRBV15; size: many; J: TRBJ1-5; DNA: TGTGCCACCGGGGCGACAGGGTATCAGCCCCAGCATTTT; CDR3: CATGATGYQPQHF
D: NA; V: TRBV2; size: NA; J: TRBJ1-5; DNA: TGTGCCAGCAGTGCCATTTTTCAGCCCCAGCATTTT; CDR3: CASSAIFQPQHF
D: NA; V: TRBV7-2; size: NA; J: TRBJ2-2; DNA: TGTGCCAGCAGCCCCCCTGGCGCGACGAACACCGGGGAGCTGTTTTTT; CDR3: CASSPPGATNTGELFF
D: NA; V: TRBV6-1; size: many; J: TRBJ1-6; DNA: TGTGCCAGCAGCCCAGGGCCTTATAATTCACCCCTCCACTTT; CDR3: CASSPGPYNSPLHF
D: TRBD2; V: TRBV7-9; size: NA; J: TRBJ2-5; DNA: TGTGCCAGCAGCCCTAGCGGAGCGAGGACCCAGTACTTC; CDR3: CASSPSGARTQYF
D: NA; V: TRBV3-1; size: NA; J: TRBJ2-4; DNA: TGTGCCAGCAGCCAACAGTTAGCCAAAAACATTCAGTACTTC; CDR3: CASSQQLAKNIQYF
D: NA; V: TRBV11-3; size: NA; J: TRBJ2-1; DNA: TGTGCCAGCAGCTTACCGGACGGGAACAATGAGCAGTTCTTC; CDR3: CASSLPDGNNEQFF
D: NA; V: TRBV6-5; size: NA; J: TRBJ2-1; DNA: TGTGCCAGCAGTTACTCGAGACAGGTCCTCGGGGGTGAGCAGTTCTTC; CDR3: CASSYSRQVLGGEQFF
D: NA; V: TRBV5-1; size: few; J: TRBJ1-2; DNA: TGCGCCAGCAGCCCCACAGGGCCTGGGTATGGCTACACCTTC; CDR3: CASSPTGPGYGYTF
D: NA; V: TRBV4-1; size: NA; J: TRBJ2-7; DNA: TGCGCCAGCAGCCAGGGCCCCAGGGTAGGGGAGCAGTACTTC; CDR3: CASSQGPRVGEQYF
D: NA; V: TRBV9; size: few; J: TRBJ1-6; DNA: TGTGCCAGCAGCGTGGGCATCAGGGAGGATCATTCACCCCTCCACTTT; CDR3: CASSVGIREDHSPLHF
D: TRBD1; V: TRBV5-1; size: few; J: TRBJ2-7; DNA: TGCGCCAGCAGCCGGGGACAGGGGACGTACGAGCAGTACTTC; CDR3: CASSRGQGTYEQYF
D: NA; V: TRBV27; size: NA; J: TRBJ2-7; DNA: TGTGCCAGCAGCAACACCGGGACCGCCTACGAGCAGTACTTC; CDR3: CASSNTGTAYEQYF
D: NA; V: TRBV25-1; size: many; J: TRBJ2-6; DNA: TGTGCCAGCAGTGCTCAGGGAAGCTCTGGGGCCAACGTCCTGACTTTC; CDR3: CASSAQGSSGANVLTF
D: TRBD1; V: TRBV20-1; size: many; J: TRBJ1-2; DNA: TGCAGTGCTAGAGATTCGGCCAGGGGGAACTATGGCTACACCTTC; CDR3: CSARDSARGNYGYTF
D: NA; V: TRBV12-3/TRBV12-4; size: NA; J: TRBJ2-1; DNA: TGTGCCAGCAGTTTATTCGAAGGCAAAGGGGATGAGCAGTTCTTC; CDR3: CASSLFEGKGDEQFF
D: NA; V: TRBV18; size: NA; J: TRBJ1-1; DNA: TGTGCCAGCTCACAGACAGTACACACTGAAGCTTTCTTT; CDR3: CASSQTVHTEAFF
D: TRBD2; V: TRBV11-2; size: few; J: TRBJ2-3; DNA: TGTGCCAGCGACCGCGGGACTAGCGAGTCAGATACGCAGTATTTT; CDR3: CASDRGTSESDTQYF
D: TRBD1; V: TRBV28; size: few; J: TRBJ1-6; DNA: TGTGCCAGCACCCCTCAACAGGGGCACGCTTCTTCACCCCTCCACTTT; CDR3: CASTPQQGHASSPLHF
D: NA; V: TRBV10-3; size: few; J: TRBJ2-7; DNA: TGTGCCATCAGATCAACTCGATACGAGCAGTACTTC; CDR3: CAIRSTRYEQYF
D: TRBD1; V: TRBV6-2/TRBV6-3; size: many; J: TRBJ1-1; DNA: TGTGCCAGCTATTCCCTCCGGGACAGGGGCACTGAAGCTTTCTTT; CDR3: CASYSLRDRGTEAFF
D: NA; V: TRBV2; size: NA; J: TRBJ2-7; DNA: TGTGCCAGCAGTGTGCAGAGCGAGCAGTACTTC; CDR3: CASSVQSEQYF
D: TRBD2; V: TRBV19; size: many; J: TRBJ2-1; DNA: TGTGCCAGTAGTCAGACTAGCGGGGATTACAATGAGCAGTTCTTC; CDR3: CASSQTSGDYNEQFF
D: NA; V: TRBV27; size: NA; J: TRBJ1-1; DNA: TGTGCCAGCAGTCCTTATGACGGTGAAGCTTTCTTT; CDR3: CASSPYDGEAFF
D: NA; V: TRBV12-3/TRBV12-4; size: many; J: TRBJ2-2; DNA: TGTGCCAGCAGTTGGCAGATGGCCGGGGAGCTGTTTTTT; CDR3: CASSWQMAGELFF
D: TRBD1; V: TRBV5-6; size: many; J: TRBJ2-1; DNA: TGTGCCAGCAGCGGCCCTCGGGACAGCAATGAGCAGTTCTTC; CDR3: CASSGPRDSNEQFF
D: TRBD1; V: TRBV28; size: many; J: TRBJ1-2; DNA: TGTGCCAGCAGTAAGACAGGGGTAGGCTACACCTTC; CDR3: CASSKTGVGYTF
D: NA; V: TRBV29-1; size: few; J: TRBJ1-2; DNA: TGCAGCGCACAGGGTGATGCCGGTGGCTACACCTTC; CDR3: CSAQGDAGGYTF
D: NA; V: TRBV4-2; size: many; J: TRBJ2-7; DNA: TGTGCCAGCAGCCCGTGGGGTGGGGAAAGCTCCTACGAGCAGTACTTC; CDR3: CASSPWGGESSYEQYF
D: TRBD1; V: TRBV6-1; size: few; J: TRBJ1-3; DNA: TGTGCCAGCTTCAACAGGGGGAACACCATATATTTT; CDR3: CASFNRGNTIYF
D: TRBD1; V: TRBV2; size: NA; J: TRBJ2-3; DNA: TGTGCCAGCAGAGATTTAATGGGACAGGGAGCAGATACGCAGTATTTT; CDR3: CASRDLMGQGADTQYF
D: NA; V: TRBV20-1; size: NA; J: TRBJ1-1; DNA: TGCAGTGCGTCGGGACGAGCGAACACTGAAGCTTTCTTT; CDR3: CSASGRANTEAFF
D: NA; V: TRBV6-2/TRBV6-3; size: few; J: TRBJ1-1; DNA: TGTGCCAGCAGTCGGGCCGGGGCTCAGGACACTGAAGCTTTCTTT; CDR3: CASSRAGAQDTEAFF
D: TRBD2; V: TRBV7-3; size: NA; J: TRBJ2-5; DNA: TGTGCCAGCAGCTTAAAGGGCGGGGGGGTCCAAGAGACCCAGTACTTC; CDR3: CASSLKGGGVQETQYF
D: NA; V: TRBV6-5; size: many; J: TRBJ1-3; DNA: TGTGCCAGCGCCCCCCTCCCAGGGTCCTCTGGAAACACCATATATTTT; CDR3: CASAPLPGSSGNTIYF
D: TRBD2; V: TRBV20-1; size: few; J: TRBJ2-5; DNA: TGCAGTGCCATGTCTGCGGGGGGCCTGGGAGAGACCCAGTACTTC; CDR3: CSAMSAGGLGETQYF
D: NA; V: TRBV29-1; size: few; J: TRBJ2-6; DNA: TGCAGCGTTGAGGCAGGCTCTGGGGCCAACGTCCTGACTTTC; CDR3: CSVEAGSGANVLTF